This T cell receptor (beta chain) was documented in a study of a mutant IDH1 vaccine in newly diagnosed glioma. On the study more broadly: Sex distribution of treated patients was around 62% male and approximately 38% female; mean age was around 42 years. Earlier therapy was either radiotherapy, temozolomide, or both, and most got both. General observations from the study: Changes in the top peripheral T cell clonotypes seemingly had no bearing on pseudoprogression.

The time point here: baseline, week 1 (first vaccination visit). Treatment in this sample: pre-vaccination baseline after standard-of-care therapy. Newly diagnosed WHO grade 3 or 4 IDH1-mutant, ATRX-lost astrocytomas were identified in the donors. Libraries were prepared by immunoSEQ multiplex PCR; TCRdb keeps only in-frame clonotypes and omits some of them. The data show about 16,000 clones, 85% to 90% seen once. Germline CDR1 reads SGHNT; CDR2 reads YYREEE (reference sequence). The CDR3 covers 15 residues. J was trimmed by 10 bases and V by 2 bases; bases with no gene match: 8. Concerning this clone itself: The antigen is undetermined.

The V and J genes are TRBV5-4 and TRBJ2-1; TRBD2 matches 11 bases. The source of this sequence is a woman aged 40 to 50 with glioma. Some clones in this sample may be carry-over from other donors' samples. The material was PBMCs, obtained from a glioma patient treated with radiotherapy, temozolomide or both. CDR3 bases: TGTGCCAGCAGCTTTTTCCCCGGGACTAGCGGCGAGCAGTTCTTC. It encodes CASSFFPGTSGEQFF. The whole variable domain, remainder taken from reference TRBV5-4 and TRBJ2-1, is ETGVTQSPTHLIKTRGQQVTLRCSSQSGHNTVSWYQQALGQGPQFIFQYYREEENGRGNFPPRFSGLQFPNYSSELNVNALELDDSALYLCASSFFPGTSGEQFFGPGTRLTVL.